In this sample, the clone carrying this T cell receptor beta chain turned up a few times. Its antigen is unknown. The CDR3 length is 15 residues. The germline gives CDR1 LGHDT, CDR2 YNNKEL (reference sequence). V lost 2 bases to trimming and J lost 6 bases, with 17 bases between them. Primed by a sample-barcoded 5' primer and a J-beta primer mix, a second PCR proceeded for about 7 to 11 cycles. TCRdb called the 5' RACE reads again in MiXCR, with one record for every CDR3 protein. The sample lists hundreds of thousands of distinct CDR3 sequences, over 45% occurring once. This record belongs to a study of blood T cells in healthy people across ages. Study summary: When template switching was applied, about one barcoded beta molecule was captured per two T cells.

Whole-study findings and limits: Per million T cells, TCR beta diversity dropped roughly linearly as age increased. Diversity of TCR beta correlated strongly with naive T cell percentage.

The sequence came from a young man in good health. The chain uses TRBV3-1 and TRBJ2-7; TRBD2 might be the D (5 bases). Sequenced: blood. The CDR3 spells CASSQRRTGSGEQYF. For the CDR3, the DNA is TGTGCCAGCAGCCAAAGGCGGACGGGGTCAGGCGAGCAGTACTTC.